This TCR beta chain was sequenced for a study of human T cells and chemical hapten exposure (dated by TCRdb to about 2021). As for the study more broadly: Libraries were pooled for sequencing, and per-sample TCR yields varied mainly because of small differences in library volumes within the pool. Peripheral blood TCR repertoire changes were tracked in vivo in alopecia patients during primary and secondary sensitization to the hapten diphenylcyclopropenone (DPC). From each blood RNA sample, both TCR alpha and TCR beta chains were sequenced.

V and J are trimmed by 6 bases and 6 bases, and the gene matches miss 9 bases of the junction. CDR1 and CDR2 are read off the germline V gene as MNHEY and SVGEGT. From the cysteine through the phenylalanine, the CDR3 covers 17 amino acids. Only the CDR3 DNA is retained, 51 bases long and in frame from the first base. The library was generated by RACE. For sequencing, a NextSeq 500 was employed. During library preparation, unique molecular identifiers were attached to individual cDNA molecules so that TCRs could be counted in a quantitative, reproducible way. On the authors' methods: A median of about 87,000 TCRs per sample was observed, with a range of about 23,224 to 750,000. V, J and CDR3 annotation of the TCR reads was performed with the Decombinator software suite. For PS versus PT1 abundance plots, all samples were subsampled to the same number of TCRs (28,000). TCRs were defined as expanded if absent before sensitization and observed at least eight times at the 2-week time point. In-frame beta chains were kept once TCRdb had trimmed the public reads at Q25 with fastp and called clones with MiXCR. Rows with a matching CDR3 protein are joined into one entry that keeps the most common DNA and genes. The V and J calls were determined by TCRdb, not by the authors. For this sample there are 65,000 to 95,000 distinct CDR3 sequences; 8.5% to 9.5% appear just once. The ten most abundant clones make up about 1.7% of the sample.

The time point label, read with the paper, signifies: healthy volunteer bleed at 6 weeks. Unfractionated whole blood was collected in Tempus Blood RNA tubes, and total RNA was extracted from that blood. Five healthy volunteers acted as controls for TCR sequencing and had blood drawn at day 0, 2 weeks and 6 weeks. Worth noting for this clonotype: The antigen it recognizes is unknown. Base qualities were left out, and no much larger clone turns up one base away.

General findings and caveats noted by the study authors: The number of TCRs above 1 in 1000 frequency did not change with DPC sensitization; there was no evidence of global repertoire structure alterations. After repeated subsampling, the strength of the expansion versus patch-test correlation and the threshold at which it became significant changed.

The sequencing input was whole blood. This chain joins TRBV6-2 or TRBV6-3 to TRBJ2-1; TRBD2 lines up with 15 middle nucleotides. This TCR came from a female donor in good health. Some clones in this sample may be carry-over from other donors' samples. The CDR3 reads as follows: CASSPGTSGGPVNEQFF. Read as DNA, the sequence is TGTGCCAGCAGCCCAGGGACTAGCGGGGGGCCTGTCAATGAGCAGTTCTTC.